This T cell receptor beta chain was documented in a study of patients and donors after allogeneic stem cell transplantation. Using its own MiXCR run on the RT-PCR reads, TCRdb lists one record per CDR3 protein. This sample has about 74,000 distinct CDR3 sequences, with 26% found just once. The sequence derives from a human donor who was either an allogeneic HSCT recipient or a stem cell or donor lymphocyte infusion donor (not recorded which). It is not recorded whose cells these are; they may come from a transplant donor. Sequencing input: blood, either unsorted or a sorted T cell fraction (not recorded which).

DNA of the CDR3: TGTGCCATCAGTGAAAGGGGCCAGGGAGAAAACATTCAGTACTTC. It encodes CAISERGQGENIQYF. This chain links TRBV10-3 with TRBJ2-4; D may correspond to TRBD1 or TRBD2 (5 bases each). This CDR3 is 15 amino acids long. Trimming took off 3 bases at V and 5 bases at J, with 14 bases between the two ends. Germline values: CDR1 ENHRY, CDR2 SYGVKD.